This T cell receptor beta chain is from a study of blood T cell repertoires in COVID-19. Study-wide background: Spain, Italy and the United States supplied samples that represented acute and convalescent COVID-19. Nucleic acid was either cDNA or gDNA, and it came from T cells, B-cell-depleted T cells, or PBMCs.

Methods used by the authors: Researchers report that nucleated cell counts were estimated from reference gene primer amplification. Clones were sequenced by immunoSEQ multiplex PCR, and TCRdb holds only the in-frame ones, with some missing. The V and J calls and the clone size are those of that table, but D and trimming were determined from the DNA. In the table there are 150,000 to 190,000 clones, around 83% of which are singletons. The CDR3 contains 14 residues. Trimming cost V 5 bases and J 5 bases, with 15 bases left between them. Germline CDR1 is MDHEN and CDR2 is SYDVKM. The material sequenced was peripheral blood. The V call is TRBV28, the J call TRBJ1-1; no definite D call. The TCR sequence derives from a woman aged 45-65 years with acute or convalescent COVID-19. CDR3 sequence (DNA): TGTGCCAGCAGTGGTGGGAGGGTTCGGACTGAAGCTTTCTTT. It codes for CASSGGRVRTEAFF.